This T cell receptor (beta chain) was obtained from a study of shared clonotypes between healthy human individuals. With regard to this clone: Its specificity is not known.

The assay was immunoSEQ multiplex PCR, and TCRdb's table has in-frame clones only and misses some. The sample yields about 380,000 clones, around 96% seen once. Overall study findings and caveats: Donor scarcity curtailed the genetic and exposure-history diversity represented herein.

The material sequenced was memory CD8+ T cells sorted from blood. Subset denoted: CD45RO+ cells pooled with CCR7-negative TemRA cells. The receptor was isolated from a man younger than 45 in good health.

CDR3 region: CASTSQGVIAFF. In nucleotides, the CDR3 is TGTGCCAGCACATCCCAAGGAGTAATAGCTTTCTTT. The chain carries TRBV2 and TRBJ1-1; D remains unclear. The CDR3 covers 12 residues. CDR1 is SNHLY, CDR2 FYNNEI, per germline. The germline V and J ends were trimmed by 7 bases and 10 bases, with 16 bases remaining between them.